This TCR beta chain stems from a study of blood T cells in healthy people across ages (dated by TCRdb to about 2015). Concerning the study at large: Template switching captured roughly one uniquely barcoded TCR beta cDNA molecule per two T cells in model experiments. Age-related changes in TCR beta repertoire diversity were measured in the study by deep sequencing normalized with unique cDNA molecular identifiers. Four age groups were formed from the donors: young (average roughly 15 years), middle-aged (more than 35), aged (under 70) and long-lived (approximately 78). To avoid experimental bias, donors of different ages were spread randomly across the sequencing lanes. For two donors (one aged 18 to 30 and one aged 80 or older), the study analyzed two additional independent replicas of 1 million unique cDNA reads from the same blood draw.

Library generation was performed with 5' RACE. Sequencing was performed on an Illumina HiSeq 2500. A second PCR of about 7 to 12 cycles was performed with a sample-barcoded 5' primer and a J-beta primer mix. A template-switch 5' adaptor carrying 12 random nucleotides introduced a unique molecular identifier onto each TCR beta cDNA molecule. Each sample yielded at least 2.5 million CDR3-containing paired-end reads. All of the RNA was converted into first-strand cDNA using the Mint cDNA synthesis kit, with a TRBC-specific oligonucleotide serving as the primer. Following uracil-DNA glycosylase treatment, a first 18-cycle PCR with universal primers M1SS and BC2_uni_R was performed on all cDNA. In the authors' own workflow: For normalization, 1 million high-quality reads, each with a distinct molecular identifier, were randomly selected from each sample. Instead of being binned into consensus sequences, reads with shared molecular identifiers were discarded. MiTCR, set to a Q25 quality threshold and the strictest error-elimination algorithm, was used for CDR3 identification, clonotype clustering and error correction. A nonparametric unseen species model with Euler transformation was used to estimate a lower bound on total TCR beta diversity. The raw public data were reprocessed by TCRdb itself: fastp quality trimming at Q25, MiXCR clonotype calling, in-frame beta chains only. CDR3 protein sequences are deduplicated, and each keeps its most common genes and DNA. These V and J calls rely on TCRdb rather than the paper's analysis. The sample table contains roughly 800,000 distinct CDR3 sequences; only one count was recorded for about three fifths of them. Approximately 23% of the sample comes from the top ten.

The donors were roughly 40 Caucasian individuals from Russia, aged roughly 6 to 90 years, who were systemically healthy. Each donor gave around 9.8 milliliters of peripheral blood, collected into EDTA-treated Vacutainer tubes. Ficoll-Paque density-gradient centrifugation was used to isolate PBMCs, with at least 7 million per sample. Total RNA, at least 6 micrograms per sample, was extracted from PBMCs with Trizol reagent. For every donor, an aliquot of PBMCs went through flow cytometry to measure the percentages of naive CD45RAhigh/CD27high T cells. The CDR1 and CDR2 encoded by the germline V gene (reference sequence) are LGHDT and YNNKEL. The CDR3 contains 14 residues, cysteine and phenylalanine counted. The CDR3 DNA has 42 bases and is translated from base 1. Points the paper makes about the study in general: The CMV infection status of donors was not known, potentially confounding age-related changes in expanded clonotypes. Estimates of total diversity based on one million sequenced T cells were considered lower bounds and underestimates. A strong correlation was found between observed TCR beta diversity and the percentage of naive T cells measured by flow cytometry. As age increased, observed TCR beta diversity per million T cells dropped in a roughly linear way, and a significant reduction was already evident by age 40. Since profiling was done on bulk unsorted PBMCs, naive and antigen-experienced compartments could not be conclusively compared. Compared with the aged group, the long-lived group had more naive CD4+ T cells, fewer expanded clones and increased TCR diversity, suggesting age selection.

Details on this clonotype: It lacks a known antigen. Sequence at one end of the junction differs from germline and may be a read error.

This clonotype originated in a man aged 25-45 years in good health. Rearrangement joined TRBV3-1 to TRBJ2-4; the D gene assignment is ambiguous. Sequenced material: blood. The DNA is as follows: TGTACCAGCAGCCCGGAAATAGCCAAAAACATTCAGTACTTC. Translation gives CTSSPEIAKNIQYF. Reference TRBV3-1 and TRBJ2-4 proteins supply the regions before and after the CDR3; the full variable domain is: DTAVSQTPKYLVTQMGNDKSIKCEQNLGHDTMYWYKQDSKKFLKIMFSYNNKELIINETVPNRFSPKSPDKAHLNLHINSLELGDSAVYFCTSSPEIAKNIQYFGAGTRLSVL.